The source of this T cell receptor (beta chain) is a study of T-cell reconstitution after alpha-beta-depleted transplantation in children. CDR3 length: 14 residues. J lost 6 bases, V lost 3 bases, and 4 bases had no gene match. TCRbeta library construction was performed incorporating unique molecular identifiers. MiXCR, run by TCRdb on the PCR reads, gives a single entry per CDR3 protein. The sample has hundreds of thousands of distinct CDR3 sequences; approximately 32% are singletons. The chain combines TRBV12-3 or TRBV12-4 with TRBJ1-5; 8 bases line up with TRBD1. This TCR derives from a human donor who donated a stem cell graft to a child with aplastic anemia. Sequences were derived from PBMCs from the stem cell graft donor, sampled from the stem cell graft. The CDR3 spells CASSFGGTGQPQHF. The CDR3, as DNA: TGTGCCAGCAGTTTTGGTGGGACAGGTCAGCCCCAGCATTTT.